This entry lists 24 T cell receptor beta chains sequenced from one sample in a study of shared T cell receptors in the human thymus. Profiled with immunoSEQ multiplex PCR; TCRdb holds only in-frame clones, not every one. In the table there are some 720,000 clones, 88% of which are singletons. The same specimen was also included in a second study, on human thymus T cells.

The sequencing input was thymocytes. The source is a boy under two years old with a congenital heart defect.

The chain recombines TRBV28 with TRBJ2-7; maybe TRBD2 (5 bases). The CDR3 totals 16 residues. The V and J ends lost 6 bases and 4 bases respectively, with 22 bases between them. Looked up from germline, CDR1 is MDHEN and CDR2 is SYDVKM. The DNA of the CDR3 is TGTGCCAGCAGGCCTTTAGACGGGATAATCGGGTACGAGCAGTACTTC. Translating it yields CASRPLDGIIGYEQYF.

The genes are TRBV10-3 and TRBJ2-1; 12 bases line up with TRBD2. With 7 bases clipped from V and 7 bases from J, the junction kept 14 bases outside the gene matches. The length of the CDR3 is 17 residues. The V gene's germline CDR1 is ENHRY and CDR2 SYGVKD. The DNA for the CDR3 is TGTGCCATCACCTACTCTCTAGCGGGAGGGCCGAGGAATGAGCAGTTCTTC. Residues: CAITYSLAGGPRNEQFF.

The J gene is TRBJ2-7, the V gene TRBV30, with TRBD2 matching 10 bases. V was pared by 4 bases and J by 2 bases, with 8 bases of the junction left unmatched. This CDR3 is built from 15 residues. The germline V gene encodes CDR1 GTSNPN and CDR2 SVGIG (reference sequence). The CDR3 is CAWTKRTSGPYEQYF. As DNA, the CDR3 is TGTGCCTGGACGAAGCGGACTAGCGGACCCTACGAGCAGTACTTC.

V gene TRBV11-3 combines with J gene TRBJ2-7, with 7 bases identical to TRBD2. Germline assignment: CDR1 SGHNT and CDR2 YENEEA. The CDR3 consists of 15 residues. J lost 5 bases, V lost 3 bases, and 10 bases had no gene match. CDR3 DNA: TGTGCCAGCAGCTTTATGCGGGAGAGAGTCCACGAGCAGTACTTC. Residues: CASSFMRERVHEQYF. Full variable domain (outside the CDR3, taken from reference TRBV11-3 and TRBJ2-7): EAGVVQSPRYKIIEKKQPVAFWCNPISGHNTLYWYLQNLGQGPELLIRYENEEAVDDSQLPKDRFSAERLKGVDSTLKIQPAELGDSAVYLCASSFMRERVHEQYFGPGTRLTVT.

This clone was detected only once. The chain couples TRBV5-1 to TRBJ1-1; possible D gene TRBD1, 6 bases. This CDR3 region has 16 residues. Germline V gene sequence: CDR1 SGHRS, CDR2 YFSETQ. Trimming left V 4 bases short and J 4 bases short, with 20 bases between. The CDR3 region is CASSEYVTGMGTEAFF. CDR3 DNA: TGCGCCAGCAGCGAATATGTCACAGGGATGGGCACTGAAGCTTTCTTT. Full variable domain (missing parts from reference TRBV5-1 and TRBJ1-1): KAGVTQTPRYLIKTRGQQVTLSCSPISGHRSVSWYQQTPGQGLQFLFEYFSETQRNKGNFPGRFSGRQFSNSRSEMNVSTLELGDSALYLCASSEYVTGMGTEAFFGQGTRLTVV.

Here the CDR3 DNA reads TGTGCCAGCAGTGAAGGCCCCCTGGGCCGGATTGGAGAGACCCAGTACTTC. It translates to CASSEGPLGRIGETQYF. The chain is built from TRBV25-1 and TRBJ2-5; D unresolved. V lost 2 bases and J lost 4, with 20 bases in between. The CDR3 has 17 amino acids. Germline lookup yields CDR1 MGHDK and CDR2 SYGVNS.

This chain links TRBV11-2 with TRBJ2-7, with 10 bases fitting TRBD2. J lost 2 bases, V lost 7 bases, and 5 bases had no gene match. The CDR3 totals 14 residues. The germline V gene has CDR1 SGHAT and CDR2 FQNNGV. CDR3 DNA sequence: TGTGCCAGCAACCTAGCGGGAGCTCCCTACGAGCAGTACTTC. The encoded protein is CASNLAGAPYEQYF. The full variable domain, completed using reference TRBV11-2 and TRBJ2-7, is EAGVAQSPRYKIIEKRQSVAFWCNPISGHATLYWYQQILGQGPKLLIQFQNNGVVDDSQLPKDRFSAERLKGVDSTLKIQPAKLEDSAVYLCASNLAGAPYEQYFGPGTRLTVT.

V and J are TRBV5-4 and TRBJ2-1, with D perhaps TRBD2 (6 bases). The CDR3 is 15 residues long. The V and J ends lost 1 base and 0 bases respectively, with 8 bases between them. Germline CDR1 SGHNT, CDR2 YYREEE (reference sequence). Written as DNA, the CDR3 is TGTGCCAGCAGCTTGAGGGACTCCTCCTACAATGAGCAGTTCTTC. It is translated as CASSLRDSSYNEQFF.

The chain carries TRBV7-6 and TRBJ2-2, with TRBD2 matching over 14 bases. The V gene's germline CDR1 is SGHVS and CDR2 FNYEAQ. With V trimmed by 4 bases and J by 6 bases, 4 bases remained unmatched. The CDR3 runs to 16 residues. The DNA for the CDR3 is TGTGCCAGCAGCTCGGGACTAGCGGGAGTCGCCGGGGAGCTGTTTTTT. Translated, it gives CASSSGLAGVAGELFF.

The rearrangement links TRBV27 to TRBJ1-1; TRBD1 is a possible D gene (6 bases). Germline CDR1 reads MNHEY; CDR2 reads SMNVEV (reference sequence). This CDR3 comprises 14 residues. The V and J ends lost 4 bases and 6 bases respectively, with 15 bases between them. This chain's CDR3 is CASSSSRKGAEAFF. As DNA, the CDR3 is TGTGCCAGCAGTTCCAGTCGAAAGGGGGCTGAAGCTTTCTTT.

This clone was seen a handful of times. This chain uses TRBV25-1 with TRBJ2-1; 9 bases align to TRBD1. The CDR3 spans 17 residues. The germline CDR1 and CDR2 sequences are MGHDK and SYGVNS. V shed 3 bases, J shed 0 bases, and the junction held 6 bases outside the gene matches. The CDR3 DNA reads as TGTGCCAGCAGTGATCTCCGACAGGGGGTCTCCTACAATGAGCAGTTCTTC. It yields the protein CASSDLRQGVSYNEQFF.

The genes are TRBV27 and TRBJ1-1, with D hard to call. The germline CDR1 and CDR2 sequences are MNHEY and SMNVEV (reference sequence). This CDR3 is 13 amino acids long. V was shortened by 5 bases and J by 6 bases, with 13 bases between the two germline ends. The CDR3 protein is CASSPGDGAEAFF. The CDR3 DNA follows: TGTGCCAGCAGTCCAGGCGACGGGGCTGAAGCTTTCTTT.

This chain connects TRBV12-5 to TRBJ2-3; TRBD2 matches at 10 bases. The junction had 9 bases not matched to a gene; V was cut back by 2 bases and J by 4 bases. Per the germline V gene, CDR1 is LGHNT and CDR2 is FRNRAP. The CDR3 sequence is 17 residues long. The CDR3 sequence is CASGLRASGSRADTQYF. CDR3 sequence (DNA): TGTGCTAGTGGTTTGCGGGCTAGCGGGAGCCGGGCAGATACGCAGTATTTT.

The gene calls are TRBV7-6 and TRBJ1-1, with 9 bases that match TRBD1. The CDR3 length is 18 residues. Unmatched junction bases numbered 13, after V lost 4 bases and J lost 1 base. From germline, CDR1 is SGHVS and CDR2 FNYEAQ. The CDR3 nucleotides are TGTGCCAGCAGCTGCCTTGGTGGGACAGGGCCCGAGAACACTGAAGCTTTCTTT. Translating it yields CASSCLGGTGPENTEAFF.

The V and J genes are TRBV27 and TRBJ2-1; D might be TRBD2 (6 bases). Trimming took off 8 bases at V and 6 bases at J, with 23 bases between the two ends. The CDR3 sequence is 16 residues long. The germline V gene encodes CDR1 MNHEY and CDR2 SMNVEV (reference sequence). The CDR3 loop is CASEATLTRDANEQFF. The CDR3 nucleotides read TGTGCCAGCGAAGCCACCTTGACTAGGGACGCCAATGAGCAGTTCTTC.

The rearrangement uses TRBV6-6 and TRBJ1-4; no reliable D call. This CDR3 is 15 amino acids long. Per germline, CDR1 MNHNY and CDR2 SVGAGI (reference sequence). Trimming took off 0 bases at V and 4 bases at J, with 9 bases between the two ends. CDR3 residues: CASSYSRELNEKLFF. The DNA for the CDR3 is TGTGCCAGCAGTTACTCGAGAGAACTTAATGAAAAACTGTTTTTT.

The V gene is TRBV11-3, the J gene TRBJ2-1, with TRBD2 matching 11 bases. CDR1 is SGHNT and CDR2 is YENEEA in the germline V gene. This CDR3 spans 16 amino acids. After removal of 4 bases from V and 5 bases from J, the junction contained 7 bases not matched to a gene. CDR3 protein: CASSSLAGDVNNEQFF. The CDR3, as DNA: TGTGCCAGCAGCTCACTAGCGGGAGACGTGAACAATGAGCAGTTCTTC.

This chain's CDR3 is CASSLVGGGRVTDTQYF. CDR3 nucleotide sequence: TGTGCCAGCAGCTTAGTAGGAGGGGGCAGAGTCACAGATACGCAGTATTTT. The rearrangement uses TRBV7-2 and TRBJ2-3; D is perhaps TRBD1 (7 bases). This CDR3 region has 17 residues. Trimming cost V 1 base and J 2 bases, with 16 bases left between them. Germline V gene data show CDR1 as SGHTA and CDR2 as FQGNSA.

This chain joins TRBV7-2 and TRBJ2-7; 8 nucleotides line up with TRBD2. The CDR3 consists of 18 residues. Germline CDR1 and CDR2: SGHTA and FQGNSA. The ends lost 2 bases at V and 2 bases at J; junction bases unmatched: 14. The CDR3 loop is CASSLRCCSGKRAYEQYF. The CDR3 DNA reads as TGTGCCAGCAGCTTACGGTGTTGTAGCGGGAAACGGGCCTACGAGCAGTACTTC.

This chain uses TRBV29-1 with TRBJ1-2, with unresolved D. The CDR3 covers 11 residues. V was cut by 6 bases and J by 5 bases, with 10 bases left in between. Germline V CDR1 and CDR2: SQVTM, ANQGSEA. The CDR3 coding sequence is TGCAGCGTGGGCTTCGGTTATGGCTACACCTTC. It encodes CSVGFGYGYTF.

The chain employs TRBV5-8 and TRBJ2-7, with D possibly being TRBD1 (5 bases). CDR3 size: 17 residues. Between the trimmed V and J ends, which lost 0 bases and 0 bases, there was a span of 16 bases. Germline V gives CDR1 SGHTS, CDR2 YDEGEE. In nucleotides, the CDR3 is TGTGCCAGCAGCTTGGGGTCAGGGAATAGAAGCTCCTACGAGCAGTACTTC. Its protein is CASSLGSGNRSSYEQYF.

The genes are TRBV15 and TRBJ1-1, with D hard to call. Germline V gives CDR1 LNHNV, CDR2 YYDKDF (reference sequence). This CDR3 has 14 residues. V was trimmed by 5 bases and J by 8 bases, leaving 18 bases between them. The DNA of the CDR3 is TGTGCCACCAGCCCACGCGGGCAGCTCAGCGAAGCTTTCTTT. Its protein product is CATSPRGQLSEAFF.

The gene calls are TRBV28 and TRBJ2-1; D is perhaps TRBD1 (5 bases). The germline V and J ends were trimmed by 5 bases and 6 bases, with 14 bases remaining between them. Germline CDR1 and CDR2: MDHEN and SYDVKM. This CDR3 comprises 14 residues. CDR3 DNA sequence: TGTGCCAGCAGTGAAACTGGGGCCGGCAATGAGCAGTTCTTC. Protein product: CASSETGAGNEQFF.

This chain links TRBV30 with TRBJ2-3; 7 bases fit TRBD2. The CDR3 consists of 15 residues. Per germline, CDR1 GTSNPN and CDR2 SVGIG (reference sequence). The V segment lost 2 bases and the J segment 5 bases; nucleotides outside the gene matches: 10. The CDR3 DNA reads TGTGCCTGGAGTAAAAGCGGGGAGAGGGGAGATACGCAGTATTTT. It encodes CAWSKSGERGDTQYF.